Following are 10 T cell receptor beta chains from one sample sequenced in a study of OX40 agonist ivuxolimab in advanced cancers. Clones were read by immunoSEQ multiplex PCR, and TCRdb kept only the in-frame ones, dropping some. The repertoire consists of more than 15,000 clones, with roughly 84% occurring once and the leading ten covering 25%. Sample: CD4+ or CD8+ T cells sorted from blood, taken in a trial of the OX40 agonist ivuxolimab. These receptors originate from an adult with an advanced solid tumor such as melanoma, head and neck, liver or kidney cancer.

V gene TRBV7-3 combines with J gene TRBJ2-2, with 8 bases aligning to TRBD1. The germline gives CDR1 SGHTA, CDR2 FQGTGA. There are 16 residues in the CDR3. Germline trimming cut 4 bases from V and 0 bases from J; bases unmatched to any gene: 4. DNA of the CDR3: TGTGCCAGCAGCTCCAGGGGGCTCACGAACACCGGGGAGCTGTTTTTT. Its translation is CASSSRGLTNTGELFF.

As DNA, the CDR3 is TGTGCCAGCAGTGAGGGACTAGCGGGGGGGCCCACAGATACGCAGTATTTT. This codes for CASSEGLAGGPTDTQYF. V usage is TRBV6-4 and J usage is TRBJ2-3; TRBD2 matches 16 bases. Germline V gene sequence: CDR1 MRHNA, CDR2 SNTAGT. Losses at the gene ends were 3 bases for V and 2 bases for J; bases not matched to a gene: 2. CDR3 length: 17 amino acids.

This clone was observed once. The rearrangement links TRBV6-6 to TRBJ1-1; 7 bases align to TRBD1. Unmatched junction bases numbered 7, after V lost 6 bases and J lost 3 bases. The CDR3 consists of 14 residues. The germline CDR1 and CDR2 sequences are MNHNY and SVGAGI (reference sequence). The CDR3 DNA reads TGTGCCAGCAGCTTCCCCCAGGGGGACACTGAAGCTTTCTTT. Protein: CASSFPQGDTEAFF.

J is TRBJ1-3 and V is TRBV30; D is perhaps TRBD1 (6 bases). V gave up 0 bases and J gave up 2 bases, with 11 bases separating them. Germline V gene data show CDR1 as GTSNPN and CDR2 as SVGIG (reference sequence). The CDR3 loop spans 15 amino acids. Written as DNA, the CDR3 is TGTGCCTGGAGTGTACCCGGGGACACTGGAAACACCATATATTTT. Protein: CAWSVPGDTGNTIYF.

The chain combines TRBV7-9 with TRBJ1-2; no definite D call. The CDR3 spans 14 residues. Trimming removed 1 base from V and 6 bases from J, with 12 bases in between. Per the germline V gene, CDR1 is SEHNR and CDR2 is FQNEAQ (reference sequence). CDR3 protein: CASSLDLLRDGYTF. CDR3 in DNA: TGTGCCAGCAGCTTAGATCTTTTGAGGGATGGCTACACCTTC.

This rearrangement joins TRBV6-5 to TRBJ2-3; no reliable D call. This CDR3 contains 12 residues. V gave up 6 bases and J gave up 3 bases, with 7 bases separating them. CDR1 is MNHEY, CDR2 SVGAGI, per germline. The CDR3 nucleotides read TGTGCCAGCAGCCCTGGTACAGATACGCAGTATTTT. Protein: CASSPGTDTQYF.

The J gene is TRBJ2-1, the V gene TRBV6-5; D remains unclear. V was shortened by 0 bases and J by 7 bases, with 10 bases between the two germline ends. The CDR3 spans 14 residues. Germline values: CDR1 MNHEY, CDR2 SVGAGI. For the CDR3, the DNA is TGTGCCAGCAGTTACTCAAACAGAGAGAATGAGCAGTTCTTC. Translating it yields CASSYSNRENEQFF.

The CDR3 sequence: CAIRKDTNTEAFF. The CDR3 DNA reads as TGTGCCATCAGAAAAGACACGAACACTGAAGCTTTCTTT. The chain couples TRBV10-3 to TRBJ1-1; D gene uncertain. CDR1 and CDR2 from the germline V gene are ENHRY and SYGVKD. The CDR3 is 13 residues long. Trimming pared 6 bases from V and 1 base from J, leaving 9 bases between.

This chain uses TRBV9 with TRBJ2-5, with TRBD2 matching over 10 bases. Germline-derived CDR1 and CDR2 are SGDLS and YYNGEE. This CDR3 region has 16 residues. Germline trimming cut 2 bases from V and 1 base from J; bases unmatched to any gene: 5. The CDR3 coding sequence is TGTGCCAGCAGCGTTGGGACTAGCGAACCCCAAGAGACCCAGTACTTC. It specifies CASSVGTSEPQETQYF.

The chain has TRBV2 and TRBJ2-7; D might be TRBD2 (5 bases). This CDR3 contains 13 residues. Looked up from germline, CDR1 is SNHLY and CDR2 is FYNNEI. V was shortened by 5 bases and J by 6 bases, with 14 bases between the two germline ends. CDR3 DNA: TGTGCCAGCAGTTCAGGCAGAGGGATCGAGCAGTACTTC. Amino acids: CASSSGRGIEQYF.